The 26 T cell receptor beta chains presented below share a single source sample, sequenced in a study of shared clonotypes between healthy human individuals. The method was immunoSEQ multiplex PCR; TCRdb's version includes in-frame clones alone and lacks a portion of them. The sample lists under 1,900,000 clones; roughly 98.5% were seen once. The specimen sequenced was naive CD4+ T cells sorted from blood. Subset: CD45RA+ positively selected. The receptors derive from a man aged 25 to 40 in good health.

In nucleotides, the CDR3 is TGTGCCAGCAGCCGCAACCAGAAACAGGGTGGAGAGACCTACGAGCAGTACTTC. It specifies CASSRNQKQGGETYEQYF. The chain couples TRBV7-8 to TRBJ2-7; TRBD1 is a possible D gene (6 bases). From germline, CDR1 is SGHVS and CDR2 FQNEAQ. CDR3 length: 18 amino acids. The V end was cut by 5 bases, the J end by 2 bases, with 25 bases between.

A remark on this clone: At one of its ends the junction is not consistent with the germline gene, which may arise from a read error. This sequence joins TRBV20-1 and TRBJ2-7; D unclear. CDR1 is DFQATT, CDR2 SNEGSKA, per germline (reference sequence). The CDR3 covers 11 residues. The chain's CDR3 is CSARARYGQYF. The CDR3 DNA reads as TGCAGTGCTAGAGCCCGTTACGGGCAGTACTTC.

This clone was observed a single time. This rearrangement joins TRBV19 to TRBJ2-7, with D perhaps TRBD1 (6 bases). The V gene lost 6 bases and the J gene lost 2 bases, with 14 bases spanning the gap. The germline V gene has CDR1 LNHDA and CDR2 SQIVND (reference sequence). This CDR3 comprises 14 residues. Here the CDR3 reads CASRPGGRAYEQYF. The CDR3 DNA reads TGTGCCAGTAGGCCTGGGGGCAGGGCCTACGAGCAGTACTTC.

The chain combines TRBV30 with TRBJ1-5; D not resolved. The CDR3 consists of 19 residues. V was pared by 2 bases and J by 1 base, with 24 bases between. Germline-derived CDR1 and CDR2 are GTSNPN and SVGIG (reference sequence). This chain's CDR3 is CAWSQERAQPEASNQPQHF. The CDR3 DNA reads TGTGCCTGGAGTCAGGAGCGGGCACAGCCTGAGGCCAGCAATCAGCCCCAGCATTTT.

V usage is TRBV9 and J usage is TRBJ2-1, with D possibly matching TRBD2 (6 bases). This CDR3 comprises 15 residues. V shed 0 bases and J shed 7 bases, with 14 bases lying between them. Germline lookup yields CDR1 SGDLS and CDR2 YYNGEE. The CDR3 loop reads CASSVGGGATNEQFF. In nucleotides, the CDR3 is TGTGCCAGCAGCGTAGGAGGAGGGGCTACAAATGAGCAGTTCTTC.

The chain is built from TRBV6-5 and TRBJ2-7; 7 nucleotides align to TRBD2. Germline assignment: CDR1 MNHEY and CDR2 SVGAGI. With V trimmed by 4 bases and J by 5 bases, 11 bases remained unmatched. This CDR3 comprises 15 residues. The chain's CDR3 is CASSFVGGPPDEQYF. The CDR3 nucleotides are TGTGCCAGCAGTTTTGTGGGAGGGCCTCCGGACGAGCAGTACTTC.

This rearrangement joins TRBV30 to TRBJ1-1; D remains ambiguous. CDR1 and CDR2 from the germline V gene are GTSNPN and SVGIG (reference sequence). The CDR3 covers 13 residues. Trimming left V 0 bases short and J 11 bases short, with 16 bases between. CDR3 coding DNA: TGTGCCTGGAGTGTTAAATTCGGTAATTCGGCTTTCTTT. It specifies CAWSVKFGNSAFF.

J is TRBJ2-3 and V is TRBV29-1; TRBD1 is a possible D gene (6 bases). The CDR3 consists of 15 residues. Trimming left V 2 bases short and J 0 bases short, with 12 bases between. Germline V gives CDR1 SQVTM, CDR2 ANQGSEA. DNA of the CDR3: TGCAGCGTTGAATTGGGGGCCCTTAGCACAGATACGCAGTATTTT. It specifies CSVELGALSTDTQYF.

The CDR3 bases are TGTGCCAGCAGTTACTCGACATCCAGGTACGAGCAGTACTTC. It codes for CASSYSTSRYEQYF. This chain joins TRBV6-5 and TRBJ2-7; D is unresolved. V was shortened by 0 bases and J by 4 bases, with 10 bases between the two germline ends. This CDR3 has 14 amino acids. Germline CDR1 is MNHEY and CDR2 is SVGAGI.

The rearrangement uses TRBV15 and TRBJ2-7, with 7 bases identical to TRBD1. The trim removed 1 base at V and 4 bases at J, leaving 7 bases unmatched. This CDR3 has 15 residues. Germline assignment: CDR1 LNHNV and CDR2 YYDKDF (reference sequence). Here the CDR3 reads CATSRAPGQRYEQYF. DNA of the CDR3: TGTGCCACCAGCAGAGCACCGGGACAGAGGTACGAGCAGTACTTC. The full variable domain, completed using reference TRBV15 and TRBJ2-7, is DAMVIQNPRYQVTQFGKPVTLSCSQTLNHNVMYWYQQKSSQAPKLLFHYYDKDFNNEADTPDNFQSRRPNTSFCFLDIRSPGLGDTAMYLCATSRAPGQRYEQYFGPGTRLTVT.

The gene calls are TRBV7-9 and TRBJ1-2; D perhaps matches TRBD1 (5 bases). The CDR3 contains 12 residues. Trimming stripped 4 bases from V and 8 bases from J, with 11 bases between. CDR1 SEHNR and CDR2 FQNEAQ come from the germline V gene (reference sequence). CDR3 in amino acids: CASSSPGYGYTF. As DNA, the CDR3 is TGTGCCAGCAGCTCCCCAGGGTACGGCTACACCTTC. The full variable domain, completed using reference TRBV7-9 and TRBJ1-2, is DTGVSQNPRHKITKRGQNVTFRCDPISEHNRLYWYRQTLGQGPEFLTYFQNEAQLEKSRLLSDRFSAERPKGSFSTLEIQRTEQGDSAMYLCASSSPGYGYTFGSGTRLTVV.

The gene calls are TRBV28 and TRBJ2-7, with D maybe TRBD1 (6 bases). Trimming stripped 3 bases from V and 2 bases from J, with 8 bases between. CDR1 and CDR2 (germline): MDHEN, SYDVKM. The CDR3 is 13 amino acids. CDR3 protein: CASSFQGTYEQYF. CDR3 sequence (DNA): TGTGCCAGCAGTTTTCAGGGGACCTACGAGCAGTACTTC. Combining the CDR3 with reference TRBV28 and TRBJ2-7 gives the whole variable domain DVKVTQSSRYLVKRTGEKVFLECVQDMDHENMFWYRQDPGLGLRLIYFSYDVKMKEKGDIPEGYSVSREKKERFSLILESASTNQTSMYLCASSFQGTYEQYFGPGTRLTVT.

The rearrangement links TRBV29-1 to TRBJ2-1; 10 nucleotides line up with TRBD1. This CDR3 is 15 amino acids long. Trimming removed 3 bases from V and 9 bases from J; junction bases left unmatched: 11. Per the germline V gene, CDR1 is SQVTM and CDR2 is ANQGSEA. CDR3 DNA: TGCAGCGTTGACTCTCGGGACAGGGGTAGTATTGAGCAGTTCTTC. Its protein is CSVDSRDRGSIEQFF.

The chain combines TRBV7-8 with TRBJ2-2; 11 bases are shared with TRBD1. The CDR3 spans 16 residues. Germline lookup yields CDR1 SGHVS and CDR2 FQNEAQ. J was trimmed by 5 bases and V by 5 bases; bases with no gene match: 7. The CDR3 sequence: CASSRWDRGITGELFF. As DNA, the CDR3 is TGTGCCAGCAGCCGGTGGGACAGGGGGATTACCGGGGAGCTGTTTTTT. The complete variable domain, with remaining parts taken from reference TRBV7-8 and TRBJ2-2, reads GAGVSQSPRYKVAKRGQDVALRCDPISGHVSLFWYQQALGQGPEFLTYFQNEAQLDKSGLPSDRFFAERPEGSVSTLKIQRTQQEDSAVYLCASSRWDRGITGELFFGEGSRLTVL.

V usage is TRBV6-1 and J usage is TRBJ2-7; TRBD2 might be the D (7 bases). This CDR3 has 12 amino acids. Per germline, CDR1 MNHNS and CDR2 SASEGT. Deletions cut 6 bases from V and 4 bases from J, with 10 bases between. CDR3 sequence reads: CASRGRGYEQYF. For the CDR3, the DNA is TGTGCCAGCAGAGGGAGGGGGTACGAGCAGTACTTC.

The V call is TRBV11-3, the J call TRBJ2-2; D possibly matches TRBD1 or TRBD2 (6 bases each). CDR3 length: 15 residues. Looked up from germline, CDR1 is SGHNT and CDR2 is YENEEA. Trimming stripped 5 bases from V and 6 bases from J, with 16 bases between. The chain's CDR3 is CASSPGGQMAGELFF. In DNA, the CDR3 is TGTGCCAGCAGCCCTGGGGGGCAAATGGCCGGGGAGCTGTTTTTT.

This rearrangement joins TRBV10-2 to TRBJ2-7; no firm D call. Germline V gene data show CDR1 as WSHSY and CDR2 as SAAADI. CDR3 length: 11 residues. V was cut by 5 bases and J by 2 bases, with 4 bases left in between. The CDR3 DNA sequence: TGCGCCAGCAGTCCAACCTACGAGCAGTACTTC. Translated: CASSPTYEQYF.

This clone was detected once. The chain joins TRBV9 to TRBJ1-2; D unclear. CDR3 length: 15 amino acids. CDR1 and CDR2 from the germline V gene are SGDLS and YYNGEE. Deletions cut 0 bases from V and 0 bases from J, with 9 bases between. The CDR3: CASSVGLGTNYGYTF. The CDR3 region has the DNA TGTGCCAGCAGCGTAGGATTAGGTACTAACTATGGCTACACCTTC. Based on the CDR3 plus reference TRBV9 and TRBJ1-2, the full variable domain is DSGVTQTPKHLITATGQRVTLRCSPRSGDLSVYWYQQSLDQGLQFLIQYYNGEERAKGNILERFSAQQFPDLHSELNLSSLELGDSALYFCASSVGLGTNYGYTFGSGTRLTVV.

CDR3 nucleotides: TGTGCCAGCAGCTTGACAGGACAGCGTTACGAGCAGTACTTC. Protein sequence: CASSLTGQRYEQYF. This rearrangement joins TRBV5-6 to TRBJ2-7, with a possible D match to TRBD1 (6 bases). In germline, CDR1 is SGHDT, CDR2 YYEEEE. The V gene lost 1 base and the J gene lost 4 bases, with 12 bases spanning the gap. The CDR3 length is 14 residues.

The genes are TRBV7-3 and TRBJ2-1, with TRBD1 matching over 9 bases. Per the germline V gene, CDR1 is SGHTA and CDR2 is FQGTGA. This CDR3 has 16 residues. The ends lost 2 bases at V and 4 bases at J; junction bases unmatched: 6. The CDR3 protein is CASSLVRDRDYNEQFF. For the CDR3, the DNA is TGTGCCAGCAGCTTAGTCAGGGACAGGGATTACAATGAGCAGTTCTTC. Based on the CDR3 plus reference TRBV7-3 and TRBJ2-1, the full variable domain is GAGVSQTPSNKVTEKGKYVELRCDPISGHTALYWYRQSLGQGPEFLIYFQGTGAADDSGLPNDRFFAVRPEGSVSTLKIQRTERGDSAVYLCASSLVRDRDYNEQFFGPGTRLTVL.

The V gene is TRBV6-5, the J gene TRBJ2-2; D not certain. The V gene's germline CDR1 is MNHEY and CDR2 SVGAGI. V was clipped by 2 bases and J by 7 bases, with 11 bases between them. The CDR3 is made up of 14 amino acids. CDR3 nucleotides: TGTGCCAGCAGTTACGGGGTGGATCTCGGGGAGCTGTTTTTT. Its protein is CASSYGVDLGELFF.

The CDR3: CASSQVTRVGETQYF. CDR3 nucleotides: TGTGCCAGCAGCCAAGTGACGAGGGTGGGGGAGACCCAGTACTTC. This sequence joins TRBV14 and TRBJ2-5; D might be TRBD2 (5 bases). In germline, CDR1 is SGHDN, CDR2 FVKESK. V lost 1 base and J 5 bases, leaving 14 bases between the germline ends. The CDR3 length is 15 residues.

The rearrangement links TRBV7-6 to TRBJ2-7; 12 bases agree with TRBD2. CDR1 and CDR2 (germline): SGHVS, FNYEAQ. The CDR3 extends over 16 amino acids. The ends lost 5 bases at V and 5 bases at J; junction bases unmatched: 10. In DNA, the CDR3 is TGTGCCAGCAGCCCCCAACGGACTAGCGGGAACAACGAGCAGTACTTC. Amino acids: CASSPQRTSGNNEQYF.

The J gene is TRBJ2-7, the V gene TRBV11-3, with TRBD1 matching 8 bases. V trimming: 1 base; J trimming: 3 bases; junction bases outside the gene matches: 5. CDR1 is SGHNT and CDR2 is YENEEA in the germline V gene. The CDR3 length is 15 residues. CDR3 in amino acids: CASSLGTGIIYEQYF. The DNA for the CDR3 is TGTGCCAGCAGCTTAGGGACAGGGATTATCTACGAGCAGTACTTC.

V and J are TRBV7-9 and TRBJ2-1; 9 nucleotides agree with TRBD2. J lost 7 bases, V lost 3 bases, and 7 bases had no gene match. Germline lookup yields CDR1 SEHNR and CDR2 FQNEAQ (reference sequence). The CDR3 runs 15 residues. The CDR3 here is CASSLSLAGVNEQFF. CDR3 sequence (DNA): TGTGCCAGCAGCTTGTCGTTAGCGGGAGTAAATGAGCAGTTCTTC.

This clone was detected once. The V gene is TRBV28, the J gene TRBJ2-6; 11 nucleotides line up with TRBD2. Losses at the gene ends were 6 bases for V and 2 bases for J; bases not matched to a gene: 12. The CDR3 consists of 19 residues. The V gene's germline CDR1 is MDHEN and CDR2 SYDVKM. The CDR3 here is CASSGLAGGRDAGANVLTF. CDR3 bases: TGTGCCAGCAGCGGGCTAGCGGGAGGACGGGACGCTGGGGCCAACGTCCTGACTTTC.